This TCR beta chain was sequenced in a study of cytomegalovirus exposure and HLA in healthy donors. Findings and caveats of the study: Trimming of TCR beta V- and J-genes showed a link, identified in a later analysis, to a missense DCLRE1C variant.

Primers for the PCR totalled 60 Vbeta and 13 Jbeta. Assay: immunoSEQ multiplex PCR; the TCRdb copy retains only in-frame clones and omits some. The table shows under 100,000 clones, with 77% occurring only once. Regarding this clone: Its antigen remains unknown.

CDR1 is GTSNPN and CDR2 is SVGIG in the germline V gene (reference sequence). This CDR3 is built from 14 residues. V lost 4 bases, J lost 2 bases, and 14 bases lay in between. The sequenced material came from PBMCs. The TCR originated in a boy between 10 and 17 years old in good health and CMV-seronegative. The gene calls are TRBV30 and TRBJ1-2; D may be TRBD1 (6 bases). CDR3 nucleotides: TGTGCCTGGACTAGGGACACTCAAAACTATGGCTACACCTTC. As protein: CAWTRDTQNYGYTF.